This T cell receptor (beta chain) stems from a study of human T cells and chemical hapten exposure. TCRdb reanalysed the RACE reads using MiXCR and keeps one entry per CDR3 protein. Found here are about 250,000 distinct CDR3 sequences, around 7.3% of them singletons; the top ten hold more than 0.95%. V dropped 3 bases and J dropped 5 bases, with 4 bases sitting between them. This CDR3 spans 11 amino acids. In germline, CDR1 is SNHLY, CDR2 FYNNEI. Time point meaning: pre-sensitization, week 0. The treatment is: therapeutic diphenylcyclopropenone sensitization with weekly scalp DPC. This sequence was found in a man aged 18 to 30 with alopecia areata. Some clones in this sample may be carry-over from other donors' samples. Sequenced material: whole blood, taken in connection with sensitization to the hapten diphenylcyclopropenone (DPC). The chain is built from TRBV2 and TRBJ1-2; D is unresolved. The chain's CDR3 is CASSDAYGYTF. The CDR3 DNA reads TGTGCCAGCAGTGACGCTTATGGCTACACCTTC.